The 13 T cell receptor beta chains reported below all come from one sample, sequenced in a study of neoadjuvant anti-PD-1 for oral cavity cancer (dated by TCRdb to about 2021). To prepare the library, the immunoSEQ multiplex PCR assay was applied. This is the immuneACCESS table as TCRdb keeps it, with only in-frame sequences that have V and J called. A part of the clones is gone; compared with another copy, unresolved V genes explain less than half, and the rest is unexplained. Present in this sample are over 10,000 clones, around 53% of which were seen just once. The top ten constitute 9% to 15% of the sample. Interpreted using the paper, the time point label stands for: before neoadjuvant nivolumab. Sequencing was performed on tumor tissue, taken before nivolumab (anti-PD-1) treatment. All receptors come from a person between 40 and 79 years old with oral cavity squamous cell carcinoma.

The rearrangement links TRBV13 to TRBJ2-7, with TRBD2 matching over 8 bases. The CDR3 has 14 residues. The J segment lost 3 bases and the V segment lost 2 bases, leaving 3 bases of the junction unmatched. CDR1 is PRHDT, CDR2 FYEKMQ, per germline (reference sequence). CDR3 in amino acids: CASSLSGTSYEQYF. The DNA for the CDR3 is TGTGCCAGCAGCTTATCCGGGACTAGCTACGAGCAGTACTTC.

This clone has only one observation. The gene calls are TRBV2 and TRBJ1-2; D may be TRBD1 (6 bases). CDR1 is SNHLY and CDR2 is FYNNEI in the germline V gene. V lost 7 bases to trimming and J lost 7 bases, with 13 bases between them. The CDR3 consists of 12 residues. The chain's CDR3 is CASNRDIGGYTF. The CDR3 DNA reads TGTGCCAGCAACAGGGATATAGGTGGCTACACCTTC.

The rearrangement links TRBV11-3 to TRBJ2-2; the match to TRBD2 covers 14 bases. The length of the CDR3 is 16 residues. V trimming: 5 bases; J trimming: 4 bases; junction bases outside the gene matches: 3. CDR1 and CDR2 from the germline V gene are SGHNT and YENEEA. The CDR3: CASSQGLAGVTGELFF. CDR3 DNA: TGTGCCAGCAGCCAGGGACTAGCGGGAGTCACCGGGGAGCTGTTTTTT.

The chain recombines TRBV4-1 with TRBJ2-1, with 9 bases lining up with TRBD2. J lost 0 bases, V lost 3 bases, and 9 bases had no gene match. This CDR3 has 18 residues. Germline CDR1 MGHRA, CDR2 YSYEKL. The CDR3 loop is CASSHPLAGLSSYNEQFF. The CDR3 DNA is TGCGCCAGCAGCCATCCCCTAGCGGGATTAAGCTCCTACAATGAGCAGTTCTTC.

The rearrangement links TRBV7-8 to TRBJ1-4; D is uncertain. Germline CDR1 SGHVS, CDR2 FQNEAQ. The ends were cut back, 2 bases at V and 4 bases at J, with 26 bases in the middle. This CDR3 is 20 amino acids long. CDR3 region: CASSLHGGYTNGARNEKLFF. In nucleotides, the CDR3 is TGTGCCAGCAGCTTACACGGCGGATACACAAACGGAGCCCGTAATGAAAAACTGTTTTTT. Looking up the rest from reference TRBV7-8 and TRBJ1-4 gives the full variable domain: GAGVSQSPRYKVAKRGQDVALRCDPISGHVSLFWYQQALGQGPEFLTYFQNEAQLDKSGLPSDRFFAERPEGSVSTLKIQRTQQEDSAVYLCASSLHGGYTNGARNEKLFFGSGTQLSVL.

This clone was counted once. CDR3 DNA sequence: TGTGCCATCAGTGAGTGGACAGGGAATGAGCAGTTCTTC. It is translated as CAISEWTGNEQFF. V gene TRBV10-3 combines with J gene TRBJ2-1; 8 bases are a match to TRBD1. The V gene end was trimmed by 1 base and the J gene end by 7 bases; junction bases not matched to a gene: 0. This CDR3 has 13 amino acids. From germline, CDR1 is ENHRY and CDR2 SYGVKD.

Only a few counts were recorded for this clone. The CDR3 is CASSEGTALSYEQYF. In DNA, the CDR3 is TGCGCCAGCAGTGAAGGGACAGCCCTCTCCTACGAGCAGTACTTC. V usage is TRBV10-2 and J usage is TRBJ2-7, with 7 bases that match TRBD1. With 3 bases clipped from V and 0 bases from J, the junction kept 5 bases outside the gene matches. The CDR3 contains 15 residues. Per the germline V gene, CDR1 is WSHSY and CDR2 is SAAADI.

This clone has a handful of counts. The chain uses TRBV18 and TRBJ2-3, with a weak D call TRBD1 (7 bases). Germline lookup yields CDR1 KGHSH and CDR2 LQKENI. The length of the CDR3 is 14 residues. Trimming took off 3 bases at V and 4 bases at J, with 11 bases between the two ends. The CDR3 loop is CASSPGGQADTQYF. The CDR3 coding sequence is TGTGCCAGCTCACCGGGAGGACAGGCAGATACGCAGTATTTT. Looking up the rest from reference TRBV18 and TRBJ2-3 gives the full variable domain: NAGVMQNPRHLVRRRGQEARLRCSPMKGHSHVYWYRQLPEEGLKFMVYLQKENIIDESGMPKERFSAEFPKEGPSILRIQQVVRGDSAAYFCASSPGGQADTQYFGPGTRLTVL.

The chain joins TRBV6-5 to TRBJ1-5; TRBD1 is a possible D gene (5 bases). This CDR3 region has 13 residues. From germline, CDR1 is MNHEY and CDR2 SVGAGI. V was pared by 6 bases and J by 3 bases, with 9 bases between. The CDR3 DNA follows: TGTGCCAGCAGCCGGGGGATCAATCAGCCCCAGCATTTT. Its protein is CASSRGINQPQHF.

This clone was detected a few times. This rearrangement joins TRBV5-1 to TRBJ2-2, with 12 nucleotides matching TRBD2. Germline V gene sequence: CDR1 SGHRS, CDR2 YFSETQ. Trimming took 4 bases from V and 6 from J; bases not matched to a gene: 13. This CDR3 region has 18 residues. The CDR3 sequence is CASSLEGASGRAPGELFF. The CDR3 nucleotides read TGCGCCAGCAGCCTGGAGGGGGCTAGCGGGAGGGCCCCCGGGGAGCTGTTTTTT.

This clone is a singleton in its sample. The chain links TRBV7-9 to TRBJ2-1; TRBD2 aligns across 9 bases. Germline values: CDR1 SEHNR, CDR2 FQNEAQ (reference sequence). The length of the CDR3 is 15 residues. Losses at the gene ends were 5 bases for V and 7 bases for J; bases not matched to a gene: 9. The CDR3 DNA follows: TGTGCCAGCAGCATATCCGGGACTAGCTTTAATGAGCAGTTCTTC. This translates into CASSISGTSFNEQFF.

V gene TRBV27 combines with J gene TRBJ2-3; 9 bases map to TRBD2. CDR1 and CDR2 from the germline V gene are MNHEY and SMNVEV (reference sequence). V trimming: 2 bases; J trimming: 0 bases; junction bases outside the gene matches: 0. CDR3 length equals 15 residues. The CDR3 spells CASSLGLASTDTQYF. The DNA of the CDR3 is TGTGCCAGCAGTTTAGGACTAGCGAGCACAGATACGCAGTATTTT.

This clone was observed a handful of times. This chain uses TRBV5-4 with TRBJ1-1, with no clear D. The CDR3 is 15 residues long. The V gene's germline CDR1 is SGHNT and CDR2 YYREEE (reference sequence). Trimming removed 4 bases from V and 0 bases from J, with 13 bases in between. CDR3 residues: CASSPTGGMNTEAFF. The CDR3 DNA follows: TGTGCCAGCAGCCCTACCGGAGGCATGAACACTGAAGCTTTCTTT.